The present entry profiles one T cell receptor beta chain with its context. A junction end diverges from the germline sequence, so it may reflect a read error. The CDR3 extends over 14 amino acids. Germline CDR1 is MNHEY and CDR2 is SVGAGI. The study ran the assay at deep level. The method was immunoSEQ multiplex PCR; TCRdb's version includes in-frame clones alone and lacks a portion of them. The sample yields some 630,000 clones, roughly 78% seen once. This sample is part of a study of shared clonotypes between healthy human individuals. Both subsets, CD45RA+ naive and CD45RA-negative memory, were split from the CD4+ cells.

The clonotype was recovered from a woman in her twenties or thirties in good health. The source material was memory CD4+ T cells sorted from blood. Subset: CD45RA-negative fraction. This chain joins TRBV6-5 and TRBJ2-7, with D possibly being TRBD2 (6 bases). CDR3 amino acids: CASSYSRSGRISDF. In nucleotides, the CDR3 is TGTGCCAGCAGTTACTCGAGATCCGGGAGAATATCGGACTTC.